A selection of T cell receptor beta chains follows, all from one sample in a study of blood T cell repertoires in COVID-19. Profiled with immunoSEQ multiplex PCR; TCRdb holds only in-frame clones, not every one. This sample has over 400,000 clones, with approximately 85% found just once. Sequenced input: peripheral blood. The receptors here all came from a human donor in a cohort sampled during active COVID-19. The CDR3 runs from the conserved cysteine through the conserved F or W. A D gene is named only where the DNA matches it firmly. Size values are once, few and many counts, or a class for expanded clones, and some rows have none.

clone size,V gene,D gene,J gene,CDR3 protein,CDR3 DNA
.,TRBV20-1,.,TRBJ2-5,CSALPEETQYF,TGCAGTGCTTTACCAGAAGAGACCCAGTACTTC
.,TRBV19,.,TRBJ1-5,CASTLSGGDLSRPQHF,TGTGCCAGTACTCTTTCCGGGGGTGACTTATCTCGGCCCCAGCATTTT
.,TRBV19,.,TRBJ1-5,CASSEISGARYNQPQHF,TGTGCCAGTTCTGAGATTTCAGGGGCTCGTTACAATCAGCCCCAGCATTTT
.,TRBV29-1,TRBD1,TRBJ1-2,CSVSGDSGYTF,TGCAGCGTCTCAGGGGACAGTGGCTACACCTTC
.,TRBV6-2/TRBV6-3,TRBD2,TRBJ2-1,CASSGDGRAYNEQFF,TGTGCCAGCAGTGGAGACGGGAGGGCCTACAATGAGCAGTTCTTC
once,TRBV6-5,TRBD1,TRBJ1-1,CASSSWTGGTEAFF,TGTGCCAGCAGTTCCTGGACAGGGGGCACTGAAGCTTTCTTT
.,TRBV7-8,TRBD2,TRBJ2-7,CASSSRTSGAPYEQYF,TGTGCCAGCAGCTCCCGGACTAGCGGGGCCCCCTACGAGCAGTACTTC
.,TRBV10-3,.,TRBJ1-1,CAIHSTGIMDQTEAFF,TGTGCCATCCATTCGACAGGAATTATGGACCAGACTGAAGCTTTCTTT
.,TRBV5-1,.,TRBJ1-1,CASSSTRQANTEAFF,TGCGCCAGCAGCTCGACCAGACAGGCGAACACTGAAGCTTTCTTT
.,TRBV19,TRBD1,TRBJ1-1,CASRGQGYRGNTEAFF,TGTGCCAGTAGGGGACAGGGATACAGGGGAAACACTGAAGCTTTCTTT
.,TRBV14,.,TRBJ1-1,CASSPSGQLRGEAFF,TGTGCCAGCAGCCCCTCGGGGCAGCTAAGGGGGGAAGCTTTCTTT
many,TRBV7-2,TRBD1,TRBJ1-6,CASSFAKTGGNSPLHF,TGTGCCAGCAGCTTCGCGAAGACAGGGGGAAATTCACCCCTCCACTTT
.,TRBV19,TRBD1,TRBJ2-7,CASSLSGQGSYEQYF,TGTGCCAGTAGTCTCTCGGGACAGGGTAGTTACGAGCAGTACTTC
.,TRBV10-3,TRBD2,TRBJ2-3,CAISSLGTSATDTQYF,TGTGCCATCAGTTCCTTGGGGACTAGCGCCACAGATACGCAGTATTTT
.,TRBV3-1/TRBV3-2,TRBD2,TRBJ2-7,CASSQALSGRSYEQYF,TGTGCCAGCAGCCAAGCCCTAAGCGGGAGGTCCTACGAGCAGTACTTC
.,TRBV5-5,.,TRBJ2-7,CASSKATGSHYEQYF,TGTGCCAGCAGCAAGGCCACAGGGTCCCACTACGAGCAGTACTTC
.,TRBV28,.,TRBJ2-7,CATKSAATYEQYF,TGTGCCACCAAATCAGCGGCAACCTACGAGCAGTACTTC
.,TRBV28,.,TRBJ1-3,CASSLSPGFGNTIYF,TGTGCCAGCAGTTTAAGTCCAGGGTTTGGAAACACCATATATTTT
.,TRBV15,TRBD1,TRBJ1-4,CATSRTYPGQVNEKLFF,TGTGCCACCAGCAGAACCTACCCGGGACAGGTTAATGAAAAACTGTTTTTT
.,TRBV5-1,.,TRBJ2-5,CASSSGDVEETQYF,TGCGCCAGCAGCTCCGGGGATGTGGAGGAGACCCAGTACTTC
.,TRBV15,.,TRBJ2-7,CATSRDGTVGEQYF,TGTGCCACCAGCAGAGATGGAACAGTCGGCGAGCAGTACTTC
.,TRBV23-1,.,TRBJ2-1,CASSQFSGLPVDNEQFF,TGCGCCAGCAGTCAGTTTTCAGGGCTCCCGGTCGACAATGAGCAGTTCTTC
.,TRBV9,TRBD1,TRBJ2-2,CASSVGLWDRAIGELFF,TGTGCCAGCAGCGTAGGTCTCTGGGACAGGGCGATCGGGGAGCTGTTTTTT
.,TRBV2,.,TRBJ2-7,CASTIIRINEQYF,TGTGCCAGCACCATCATCAGGATTAACGAGCAGTACTTC